These 31 T cell receptor beta chains came from one sample sequenced in a study of OX40 agonist ivuxolimab in advanced cancers. Assay: immunoSEQ multiplex PCR; the TCRdb copy retains only in-frame clones and omits some. The sample shows more than 80,000 clones, 90% of them seen only once. This specimen was CD4+ or CD8+ T cells sorted from blood, taken in a trial of the OX40 agonist ivuxolimab. All receptors come from an adult with an advanced solid tumor such as melanoma, head and neck, liver or kidney cancer.

The chain links TRBV7-9 to TRBJ1-6; D is uncertain. Germline loops: CDR1 SEHNR, CDR2 FQNEAQ (reference sequence). CDR3 length: 12 amino acids. With 0 bases removed from V and 9 bases from J, the gap between germline ends came to 3 bases. CDR3 protein: CASSLAGSPLHF. For the CDR3, the DNA is TGTGCCAGCAGCTTAGCAGGTTCACCCCTCCACTTT.

This rearrangement joins TRBV7-2 to TRBJ1-1; TRBD1 matches at 7 bases. From germline, CDR1 is SGHTA and CDR2 FQGNSA. Trimming at V came to 4 bases and at J to 5 bases, leaving 7 bases not matched to a gene. The CDR3 is 14 residues long. The CDR3 spells CASSSGQKGTEAFF. In DNA, the CDR3 is TGTGCCAGCAGCTCGGGACAGAAGGGGACTGAAGCTTTCTTT.

J is TRBJ1-2 and V is TRBV27; D uncertain. CDR1 is MNHEY and CDR2 is SMNVEV in the germline V gene (reference sequence). V was trimmed by 8 bases and J by 1 base, leaving 14 bases between them. The CDR3 loop spans 14 amino acids. CDR3 in amino acids: CASGSRTFNYGYTF. The DNA for the CDR3 is TGTGCCAGCGGGAGCCGTACTTTTAACTATGGCTACACCTTC.

This clone was seen a single time. The CDR3 region has the DNA TGTGCCAGCTCACCAGCGCCCCAGCCCCGGGTCACAGATACGCAGTATTTT. Its protein is CASSPAPQPRVTDTQYF. This sequence joins TRBV18 and TRBJ2-3; D uncertain. Deletions cut 2 bases from V and 2 bases from J, with 17 bases between. Germline loops: CDR1 KGHSH, CDR2 LQKENI. This CDR3 comprises 17 residues.

This clone was observed once. The chain carries TRBV5-1 and TRBJ2-1; TRBD2 matches at 10 bases. The CDR3 loop spans 14 amino acids. V lost 7 bases, J lost 7 bases, and 8 bases stayed unmatched. From germline, CDR1 is SGHRS and CDR2 YFSETQ. CDR3 sequence (DNA): TGCGCCAGCCAGCGGGGGGGCCAGGATAATGAGCAGTTCTTC. Protein sequence: CASQRGGQDNEQFF.

This clone was observed once. V usage is TRBV19 and J usage is TRBJ1-1, with 8 bases aligning to TRBD1. Germline loops: CDR1 LNHDA, CDR2 SQIVND (reference sequence). V lost 6 bases and J lost 3; bases outside the gene matches: 3. CDR3 length equals 13 residues. The CDR3 sequence: CASRDRADTEAFF. CDR3 DNA: TGTGCCAGTAGGGACAGGGCGGACACTGAAGCTTTCTTT.

J is TRBJ2-2 and V is TRBV6-6; D may be TRBD1 (6 bases). CDR1 and CDR2 from the germline V gene are MNHNY and SVGAGI (reference sequence). The germline V and J ends were trimmed by 1 base and 6 bases, with 12 bases remaining between them. The CDR3 has 15 amino acids. CDR3 nucleotides: TGTGCCAGCAGTTACTTAGGACAGTTCCCCGGGGAGCTGTTTTTT. Translating it yields CASSYLGQFPGELFF.

The chain is built from TRBV11-2 and TRBJ2-1; 9 nucleotides line up with TRBD1. V dropped 5 bases and J dropped 3; count of bases not matched to a gene: 5. The V gene's germline CDR1 is SGHAT and CDR2 FQNNGV. The CDR3 is 15 amino acids. CDR3 sequence reads: CASSPAGQGYNEQFF. The DNA of the CDR3 is TGTGCCAGCAGCCCAGCGGGACAGGGCTACAATGAGCAGTTCTTC.

This clone was observed a few times. The chain recombines TRBV7-2 with TRBJ2-1; 8 positions agree with TRBD1. Germline V gene lookup returns CDR1 SGHTA and CDR2 FQGNSA. The CDR3 is 15 amino acids. Trimming took 3 bases from V and 0 from J; bases not matched to a gene: 1. CDR3 nucleotide sequence: TGTGCCAGCAGCTTTCAGGGGGCCTCCTACAATGAGCAGTTCTTC. This codes for CASSFQGASYNEQFF.

This chain links TRBV7-2 with TRBJ2-5; D may correspond to TRBD1 or TRBD2 (6 bases each). Germline V CDR1 and CDR2: SGHTA, FQGNSA. The length of the CDR3 is 16 residues. V lost 2 bases and J 6 bases, leaving 19 bases between the germline ends. In DNA, the CDR3 is TGTGCCAGCAGCTTAATGGGGGGCGCATCTCCCCAGACCCAGTACTTC. It is translated as CASSLMGGASPQTQYF.

This chain joins TRBV4-3 and TRBJ1-6, with D uncertain. Germline CDR1 reads LGHNA; CDR2 reads YSLEER. This CDR3 region has 15 residues. V was shortened by 0 bases and J by 6 bases, with 9 bases between the two germline ends. The CDR3 loop is CASSQDLRINSPLHF. The DNA for the CDR3 is TGCGCCAGCAGCCAAGATCTACGGATTAATTCACCCCTCCACTTT.

This chain joins TRBV11-2 and TRBJ1-2; D is perhaps TRBD1 (5 bases). The CDR3 consists of 14 residues. In germline, CDR1 is SGHAT, CDR2 FQNNGV. V was shortened by 3 bases and J by 2 bases, with 10 bases between the two germline ends. DNA for the CDR3: TGTGCCAGCAGCTTTGGGACCTCAAACTATGGCTACACCTTC. This translates into CASSFGTSNYGYTF.

The V and J genes are TRBV30 and TRBJ2-3, with TRBD2 as a possible D gene (5 bases). This CDR3 has 15 amino acids. Trimming shortened V by 2 bases and J by 1 base, and 13 bases separated the two germline ends. Germline values: CDR1 GTSNPN, CDR2 SVGIG (reference sequence). The CDR3 coding sequence is TGTGCCTGGAGTCGGACCGTCGGGGGCACAGATACGCAGTATTTT. Translating it yields CAWSRTVGGTDTQYF.

The J gene is TRBJ2-1, the V gene TRBV7-8; the match to TRBD2 covers 11 bases. This CDR3 region has 16 residues. CDR1 SGHVS and CDR2 FQNEAQ come from the germline V gene. V shed 4 bases and J 4 bases; nucleotides not matched to a gene: 6. CDR3 region: CASSSPLAGGYNEQFF. The CDR3 DNA is TGTGCCAGCAGCTCCCCCTTAGCGGGGGGGTACAATGAGCAGTTCTTC.

This chain connects TRBV9 to TRBJ2-6; D remains unclear. Per germline, CDR1 SGDLS and CDR2 YYNGEE. Trimming shortened V by 4 bases and J by 11 bases, and 13 bases separated the two germline ends. The CDR3 consists of 13 residues. The CDR3 loop reads CASSPHWSDVLTF. DNA for the CDR3: TGTGCCAGCAGCCCGCACTGGTCAGACGTCCTGACTTTC.

V gene TRBV30 combines with J gene TRBJ1-1, with D possibly TRBD1 on 5 matching bases. The CDR3 totals 12 residues. Germline loops: CDR1 GTSNPN, CDR2 SVGIG (reference sequence). Trimming stripped 5 bases from V and 5 bases from J, with 12 bases between. CDR3 DNA sequence: TGTGCCTGGGGCAGGGTACAGACTGAAGCTTTCTTT. This sequence encodes CAWGRVQTEAFF.

V usage is TRBV18 and J usage is TRBJ1-4, with 8 bases fitting TRBD1. Germline CDR1 and CDR2: KGHSH and LQKENI. CDR3 length: 16 amino acids. The trim removed 2 bases at V and 3 bases at J, leaving 5 bases unmatched. The CDR3 DNA reads TGTGCCAGCTCACCAGACAGGGGCAACTCTAATGAAAAACTGTTTTTT. Amino acid sequence: CASSPDRGNSNEKLFF.

This clone has a single count. The sample contains more than one DNA sequence encoding this CDR3. The chain uses TRBV7-9 and TRBJ1-2; D gene ambiguous. V was cut by 5 bases and J by 5 bases, with 12 bases left in between. This CDR3 has 13 residues. The germline CDR1 and CDR2 sequences are SEHNR and FQNEAQ (reference sequence). The CDR3 DNA reads as TGTGCCAGCAGCCTGACCGAAAATTATGGCTACACCTTC. Its protein is CASSLTENYGYTF.

This clone has just a few counts. The chain combines TRBV5-1 with TRBJ1-6, with no clear D. Germline values: CDR1 SGHRS, CDR2 YFSETQ. The CDR3 spans 15 residues. The V gene lost 1 base and the J gene lost 5 bases, with 10 bases spanning the gap. CDR3 loop: CASSLSNNNNSPLHF. CDR3 nucleotides: TGCGCCAGCAGCTTGTCCAATAATAATAATTCACCCCTCCACTTT.

The rearrangement links TRBV6-1 to TRBJ1-4; no firm D call. The tail of the sequence fits TRBJ2-2 better, so the J call may be wrong. CDR1 MNHNS and CDR2 SASEGT come from the germline V gene. This CDR3 has 9 amino acids. CDR3 in amino acids: CASNRELFF. DNA for the CDR3: TGTGCCTCGAACAGGGAGCTGTTTTTT.

The rearrangement joins TRBV6-5 to TRBJ1-1; 8 bases map to TRBD1. Looked up from germline, CDR1 is MNHEY and CDR2 is SVGAGI. J lost 4 bases, V lost 6 bases, and 7 bases had no gene match. The CDR3 loop spans 14 amino acids. The CDR3 spells CASSGLRGRTEAFF. CDR3 sequence (DNA): TGTGCCAGCAGCGGACTCAGGGGGCGCACTGAAGCTTTCTTT.

This chain links TRBV5-1 with TRBJ1-1; the match to TRBD1 covers 9 bases. There are 14 residues in the CDR3. The junction had 2 bases not matched to a gene; V was cut back by 0 bases and J by 5 bases. Germline CDR1 and CDR2: SGHRS and YFSETQ. CDR3 residues: CASSLGTGATEAFF. CDR3 sequence (DNA): TGCGCCAGCAGCTTGGGGACAGGGGCTACTGAAGCTTTCTTT.

The rearrangement joins TRBV7-2 to TRBJ1-2, with 7 bases lining up with TRBD1. The CDR3 runs to 13 residues. Per germline, CDR1 SGHTA and CDR2 FQGNSA. The ends lost 5 bases at V and 6 bases at J; junction bases unmatched: 6. For the CDR3, the DNA is TGTGCCAGCAGCCCTAGTGGACAGGATGGCTACACCTTC. Amino acid sequence: CASSPSGQDGYTF.

This chain uses TRBV6-4 with TRBJ2-1, with D possibly matching TRBD2 (7 bases). The V end lost 3 bases, the J end lost 15 bases, and 21 bases lay between the germline ends. Looked up from germline, CDR1 is MRHNA and CDR2 is SNTAGT. The length of the CDR3 is 14 residues. The CDR3 DNA is TGTGCCAGCAGTGAGACAACTCGGGGGGCACGGCCGTTCTTC. Its protein product is CASSETTRGARPFF.

The chain uses TRBV18 and TRBJ2-5; no firm D call. Between the trimmed V and J ends, which lost 6 bases and 5 bases, there was a span of 13 bases. CDR1 KGHSH and CDR2 LQKENI come from the germline V gene. This CDR3 is 13 amino acids long. CDR3 in DNA: TGTGCCAGCTCTCAACGGTCCTCCGAGACCCAGTACTTC. Amino acids: CASSQRSSETQYF.

The rearrangement joins TRBV7-3 to TRBJ2-2, with 13 bases lining up with TRBD2. The CDR3 spans 16 residues. Germline V gene sequence: CDR1 SGHTA, CDR2 FQGTGA. After removal of 5 bases from V and 5 bases from J, the junction contained 5 bases not matched to a gene. Here the CDR3 DNA reads TGTGCCAGCAGCGATGGGACTAGCGGGATAACCGGGGAGCTGTTTTTT. Translation: CASSDGTSGITGELFF.

This chain joins TRBV5-4 and TRBJ2-7, with 8 bases fitting TRBD2. This CDR3 has 15 amino acids. The germline gives CDR1 SGHNT, CDR2 YYREEE (reference sequence). V was pared by 3 bases and J by 6 bases, with 11 bases of the junction left unmatched. CDR3 loop: CASSSRGGRSGEQYF. In DNA form, the CDR3 reads TGTGCCAGCAGCTCCCGGGGGGGGAGGTCTGGCGAGCAGTACTTC.

In nucleotides, the CDR3 is TGTGCCAGCAGTTACTCGACCGGTCGGTATGGCTACACCTTC. Translating gives CASSYSTGRYGYTF. The V call is TRBV6-6, the J call TRBJ1-2; D gene unclear. CDR1 is MNHNY and CDR2 is SVGAGI in the germline V gene (reference sequence). The CDR3 length is 14 residues. The V and J ends lost 0 bases and 5 bases respectively, with 10 bases between them.

The chain uses TRBV2 and TRBJ2-5, with D perhaps matching TRBD2 (6 bases). The CDR3 is 14 residues long. V shed 7 bases and J shed 1 base, with 13 bases lying between them. Germline lookup yields CDR1 SNHLY and CDR2 FYNNEI. The DNA of the CDR3 is TGTGCCAGCAATGGTGGGGGGAGCCAAGAGACCCAGTACTTC. As protein: CASNGGGSQETQYF.

The sample holds a few counts of this clone. This CDR3 is CASSPPLRGNEQFF. The DNA for the CDR3 is TGTGCCAGCAGCCCACCGCTTAGAGGCAATGAGCAGTTCTTC. V is TRBV7-3 and J is TRBJ2-1, with D hard to call. The CDR3 has 14 residues. The V gene's germline CDR1 is SGHTA and CDR2 FQGTGA. V lost 5 bases, J lost 6 bases, and 14 bases lay in between.

The chain is built from TRBV28 and TRBJ1-5; D is possibly TRBD1 (6 bases). The CDR3 totals 16 residues. The V gene lost 5 bases and the J gene lost 4 bases, with 18 bases spanning the gap. Per germline, CDR1 MDHEN and CDR2 SYDVKM. CDR3 bases: TGTGCCAGCAGTACCCCGGGGGCAATACTAAATCAGCCCCAGCATTTT. Its protein is CASSTPGAILNQPQHF.